This T cell receptor beta chain emerged from a study of T cell responses to AZD1222 COVID-19 vaccine (dated by TCRdb to the early 2020s). General notes on the study: AZD1222 recipients given second doses at about 4 weeks or at about 12 weeks were pooled, since spike-specific TCR depth and breadth were not found to differ between the two schedules. TCR sequencing was performed for roughly 250 trial participants, of whom about 200 were given two doses of AZD1222 and around 26 were given two doses of MenACWY control vaccine. Trial participants were enrolled by age into 18-55, 56-69 and 70-plus year subgroups, with around 140, 26 and 57 TCR-sequenced participants respectively. Beyond this particular receptor, the publication reports: Conclusions about previously exposed vaccinees are limited because only six or seven AZD1222 recipients were SARS-CoV-2 seropositive at baseline. After two AZD1222 doses, both the breadth and the depth of spike-specific TCRs were significantly higher than at day 0 and than in MenACWY recipients. Most participants were white British and females outnumbered males, and the authors suggested that clonal diversity may have been underestimated. No day 14 peak-response samples were available, so repertoires were characterized only after the peak T cell response. Reportedly, close to half of the unique spike-specific TCRs recognized epitopes lying outside the regions that are mutated in the B.1.351 and B.1.1.7 variants. Vaccine-associated CD4 TCRs spanned the whole spike protein, with dominant responses in regions 160-218 and 743-854. The 56-69-year group was small, and its depth increase did not reach significance, likely because of low power.

Concerning this clone: Which antigen it targets is not known. No base qualities exist here, and no much larger clone lies one base off it.

Per the publication, the time point label means: baseline before first vaccination. Samples from vaccinated people were obtained from the UK trials COV001 and COV002, which included a single-blind randomized controlled phase 2/3 trial of AZD1222 (ChAdOx1 nCoV-19) in healthy adults. For TCRbeta chain sequencing, PBMC samples from trial participants were taken at day 0 and at day 28 after the second dose. The CDR3 regions of human TCRbeta chains were analyzed by immunosequencing. As for the original processing: Repertoire TCRs were matched against a reference library of SARS-CoV-2-specific TCRs generated with the MIRA antigen-specificity platform. Breadth was defined as the fraction of unique TCRs that were SARS-CoV-2-associated. Depth was defined as the fraction of total T cells that were SARS-CoV-2-associated. Each spike-specific TCR was assigned to its reactive spike region and to a CD4 or CD8 class using the MIRA data. Log10-transformed breadth and depth values were compared by one-way ANOVA with Sidak's multiple comparisons tests. The table comes from immuneACCESS by way of TCRdb, which keeps in-frame sequences with V and J called. Part of the clones is missing from these tables; in studies checked, under half for an unresolved V gene and the rest for unknown reasons. D and trimming come from the DNA, and the V and J calls and clone size come from that table. This sample lists over 120,000 clones; over 85% were detected once. Jointly, the top ten make up approximately 5.4% of the sample.

The germline ends are 18 bases apart after V is trimmed by 6 bases and J by 7 bases. CDR1 and CDR2 were assigned from the germline V gene as MDHEN and SYDVKM. Spanning cysteine to phenylalanine, the CDR3 consists of 15 amino acids. Only CDR3 DNA is held: 45 bases, read in frame from base 1. The sequencing used peripheral blood, collected on day 0 of AZD1222 vaccination. The sequence was collected from an adult in good health. The sequence links TRBV28 to TRBJ2-2, with no confidently assigned D gene. The CDR3 reads CASSRRTAPDGELFF. Here is the DNA: TGTGCCAGCAGCCGACGGACGGCCCCGGACGGGGAGCTGTTTTTT.